This entry lists 5 T cell receptor beta chains sequenced from one sample in a study of T cells in Graves' hyperthyroidism and ophthalmopathy. What was amplified from RNA transcripts were TCR beta CDR3 regions. TCR CDR3 underwent first-round RT-PCR with the HTBI primer set. TCRdb reanalysed the multiplex PCR reads using MiXCR and keeps one entry per CDR3 protein. In the table there are about 740,000 distinct CDR3 sequences, 12% to 15% of which are singletons. The sequenced sample consisted of blood. All receptors derive from a woman younger than 35 with Graves' hyperthyroidism.

This chain uses TRBV20-1 with TRBJ2-7; no clear D gene. The germline V gene encodes CDR1 DFQATT and CDR2 SNEGSKA (reference sequence). The germline V and J ends were trimmed by 6 bases and 7 bases, with 16 bases remaining between them. The CDR3 is 12 residues long. The CDR3 sequence: CSALYPPVEQYF. The CDR3 bases are TGCAGTGCCCTGTACCCTCCTGTGGAGCAGTACTTC.

This clonotype was counted ten times or more. This chain uses TRBV11-2 with TRBJ2-5, with D maybe TRBD1 (6 bases). The V and J ends lost 1 base and 2 bases respectively, with 11 bases between them. The CDR3 is made up of 15 amino acids. Germline CDR1 SGHAT, CDR2 FQNNGV. The CDR3 sequence: CASSLVRGRQETQYF. The CDR3 bases are TGTGCCAGCAGCTTAGTCAGGGGAAGACAAGAGACCCAGTACTTC.

This clonotype was detected ten times or more. The chain couples TRBV6-2 or TRBV6-3 to TRBJ1-1; D call uncertain. The V gene's germline CDR1 is MNHEY and CDR2 SVGEGT. The CDR3 length is 13 residues. V was pared by 0 bases and J by 7 bases, with 9 bases between. This CDR3 is CASSYSAPNEAFF. For the CDR3, the DNA is TGTGCCAGCAGTTACTCGGCCCCGAATGAAGCTTTCTTT.

This clonotype was counted between two and nine times. This rearrangement joins TRBV4-1 to TRBJ2-5, with 9 bases identical to TRBD2. CDR3 length: 16 amino acids. Germline V gene data show CDR1 as MGHRA and CDR2 as YSYEKL. The ends lost 3 bases at V and 1 base at J; junction bases unmatched: 6. CDR3 DNA: TGCGCCAGCAGCCAGGTCACTAGCGGGTTCCAAGAGACCCAGTACTTC. Protein: CASSQVTSGFQETQYF.

The chain is built from TRBV10-1 and TRBJ2-7; 7 bases are a match to TRBD1. Germline CDR1 reads WNHNN; CDR2 reads SYGVQD (reference sequence). J was trimmed by 1 base and V by 0 bases; bases with no gene match: 18. CDR3 length equals 20 residues. CDR3 nucleotide sequence: TGCGCCAGCAGTGAGTCTACGTTCTTTACGGCGGACAGGACTTCCTACGAGCAGTACTTC. It encodes CASSESTFFTADRTSYEQYF.